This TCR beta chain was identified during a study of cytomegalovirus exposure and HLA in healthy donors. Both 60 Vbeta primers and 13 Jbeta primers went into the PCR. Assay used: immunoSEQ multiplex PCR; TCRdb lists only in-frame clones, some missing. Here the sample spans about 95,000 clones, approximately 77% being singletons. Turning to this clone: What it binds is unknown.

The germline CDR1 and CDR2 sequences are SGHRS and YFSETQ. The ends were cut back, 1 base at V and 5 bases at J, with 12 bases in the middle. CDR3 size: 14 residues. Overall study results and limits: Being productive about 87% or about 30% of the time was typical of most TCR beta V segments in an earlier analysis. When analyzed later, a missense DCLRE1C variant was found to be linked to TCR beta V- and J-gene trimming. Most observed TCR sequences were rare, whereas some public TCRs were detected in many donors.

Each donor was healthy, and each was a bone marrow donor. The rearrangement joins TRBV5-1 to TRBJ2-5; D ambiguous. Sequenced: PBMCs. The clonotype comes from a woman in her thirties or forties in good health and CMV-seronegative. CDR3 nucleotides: TGCGCCAGCAGCTTGTCGTTGTCTGAGGAGACCCAGTACTTC. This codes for CASSLSLSEETQYF.